A selection of T cell receptor beta chains follows, all from one sample in a study of patients and donors after allogeneic stem cell transplantation. Using its own MiXCR run on the RT-PCR reads, TCRdb lists one record per CDR3 protein. The table records tens of thousands of distinct CDR3 sequences, about 5% of them present only once. The sample taken for sequencing was blood, either unsorted or a sorted T cell fraction (not recorded which). The receptors derive from a human donor who was either an allogeneic HSCT recipient or a stem cell or donor lymphocyte infusion donor (not recorded which). It is not recorded whose cells these are; they may come from a transplant donor. Each CDR3 is given with its conserved first and last residue. Each record gives: D gene, V gene, clone size, J gene, CDR3 protein, CDR3 DNA. The D gene is left open where the match is weak. For some rows the clone size is stated as once, few or many, or as a class when expanded; others skip it.

-	TRBV9	few	TRBJ2-3	CASSTNRLADTQYF	TGTGCCAGCAGCACCAACAGGTTGGCAGATACGCAGTATTTT
TRBD1	TRBV11-2	-	TRBJ2-5	CASSLIAGGLETQYF	TGTGCCAGCAGCTTAATAGCAGGGGGCCTGGAGACCCAATACTTC
-	TRBV19	many	TRBJ1-2	CASSLTGGANGYTF	TGTGCCAGTAGCTTGACAGGAGGCGCAAATGGCTACACCTTC
TRBD1	TRBV2	many	TRBJ2-7	CASRGDRTEQYF	TGTGCCAGCAGGGGGGACAGGACCGAGCAGTACTTC
TRBD1	TRBV2	many	TRBJ2-2	CASRTTDRGSGELFF	TGTGCCAGCAGAACCACCGACAGGGGATCCGGGGAGCTGTTTTTT
-	TRBV27	few	TRBJ2-1	CATRRQARYNEQFF	TGTGCCACCAGGAGACAGGCCCGCTACAATGAGCAGTTCTTC
-	TRBV12-3/TRBV12-4	many	TRBJ1-3	CASTPQASSGNTIYF	TGTGCCAGCACCCCACAGGCGAGCTCTGGAAACACCATATATTTT
-	TRBV7-2	-	TRBJ1-4	CASSLDRGYNEKLFF	TGTGCCAGCAGCTTAGATCGGGGGTATAATGAAAAACTGTTTTTT
TRBD1	TRBV27	many	TRBJ1-2	CASSRDRGSYGYTF	TGTGCCAGCAGTCGGGACAGGGGGTCTTATGGCTACACCTTC
TRBD1	TRBV19	-	TRBJ1-1	CASRRQGGLDTEAFF	TGTGCCAGTAGACGACAGGGAGGACTGGACACTGAAGCTTTCTTT
-	TRBV5-1	many	TRBJ1-4	CASSFNGGNEKLFF	TGCGCCAGCAGCTTTAACGGTGGAAATGAAAAACTGTTTTTT
-	TRBV27	many	TRBJ1-1	CASSPTRGGYTEAFF	TGTGCCAGCAGTCCGACCCGGGGGGGTTACACTGAAGCTTTCTTT
TRBD1	TRBV3-1	many	TRBJ1-5	CASSRGQGGSQPQHF	TGTGCCAGCAGCCGGGGACAGGGAGGGAGTCAGCCCCAGCATTTT
TRBD1	TRBV6-1	many	TRBJ1-1	CASSEQGWGTEAFF	TGTGCCAGCAGCGAACAGGGGTGGGGCACTGAAGCTTTCTTT
-	TRBV9	many	TRBJ2-1	CASSVHRSISSYNEQFF	TGTGCCAGCAGCGTTCATCGGTCAATAAGCTCCTACAATGAGCAGTTCTTC
-	TRBV7-2	many	TRBJ1-1	CASSAPFAEAFF	TGTGCCAGCAGCGCCCCGTTTGCTGAAGCTTTCTTT
-	TRBV4-2	few	TRBJ1-3	CASSQEIQKGNTIYF	TGTGCCAGCAGCCAAGAAATACAGAAGGGAAACACCATATATTTT
-	TRBV27	-	TRBJ2-2	CASSLSRRAMSTGELFF	TGTGCCAGCAGTTTATCAAGGAGAGCTATGAGCACCGGGGAGCTGTTTTTT
-	TRBV10-3	many	TRBJ1-1	CAISGQPDGNTEAFF	TGTGCCATCAGTGGCCAACCGGACGGAAACACTGAAGCTTTCTTT
TRBD2	TRBV3-1	many	TRBJ2-1	CASSQDLRGGFNEQFF	TGTGCCAGCAGCCAAGATCTACGGGGGGGCTTCAATGAGCAGTTCTTC
-	TRBV5-1	many	TRBJ1-2	CASSLGTEAYGYTF	TGCGCCAGCAGCTTGGGGACAGAAGCCTATGGCTACACCTTC
-	TRBV5-1	many	TRBJ2-3	CASSQSGTDTQYF	TGCGCCAGCAGCCAGAGCGGAACAGATACGCAGTATTTT
-	TRBV7-9	many	TRBJ2-6	CASSFDNSGANVLTF	TGTGCCAGCAGCTTTGACAACTCTGGGGCCAACGTCCTGACTTTC
-	TRBV4-2	many	TRBJ2-7	CASSQGGRGPYEQYF	TGTGCCAGCAGCCAAGGGGGGCGAGGCCCCTACGAGCAGTACTTC
-	TRBV10-3	many	TRBJ2-3	CAISGETDTQYF	TGTGCCATCAGTGGGGAAACCGATACGCAGTATTTT
TRBD2	TRBV14	few	TRBJ2-3	CASSQALGLAGVGDTQYF	TGTGCCAGCAGCCAAGCCCTCGGACTAGCGGGGGTTGGAGATACGCAGTATTTT
-	TRBV5-4	few	TRBJ1-5	CASSQGGTVNQPQHF	TGTGCCAGCAGCCAAGGAGGGACCGTCAATCAGCCCCAGCATTTT
TRBD2	TRBV5-1	many	TRBJ2-1	CASSSITRTSGPNNEQFF	TGCGCCAGCAGCTCAATAACCCGGACTAGCGGACCGAACAATGAGCAGTTCTTC
-	TRBV20-1	many	TRBJ1-2	CSAHSGTPYGYTF	TGCAGTGCTCACAGCGGAACCCCCTATGGCTACACCTTC
TRBD2	TRBV20-1	many	TRBJ2-7	CSARSGTSGTEQYF	TGCAGTGCTAGATCCGGGACTAGCGGCACCGAGCAGTACTTC
-	TRBV7-9	many	TRBJ1-4	CASLRSANEKLFF	TGTGCCAGCCTACGGTCGGCTAATGAAAAACTGTTTTTT
TRBD2	TRBV15	many	TRBJ2-2	CATSRAGGGGELFF	TGTGCCACCAGCAGAGCCGGGGGGGGCGGGGAGCTGTTTTTT
-	TRBV6-1	many	TRBJ1-1	CASSTTGLNTEAFF	TGTGCCAGCAGTACCACAGGGTTAAACACTGAAGCTTTCTTT
-	TRBV6-1	many	TRBJ2-7	CAVKGGFYEQYF	TGTGCCGTCAAGGGGGGATTCTACGAGCAGTACTTC
TRBD2	TRBV27	many	TRBJ2-2	CASSSGRGELFF	TGTGCCAGCAGTTCCGGGAGGGGGGAGCTGTTTTTT
TRBD1	TRBV27	-	TRBJ1-2	CASSLWTGGGGYTF	TGTGCCAGCAGTTTGTGGACAGGGGGAGGAGGCTACACCTTC
-	TRBV5-1	many	TRBJ2-3	CASSIGGVPGDTQYF	TGCGCCAGCAGCATTGGTGGGGTTCCCGGTGATACGCAGTATTTT
TRBD1	TRBV5-1	many	TRBJ2-7	CASSGQGSYEQYF	TGCGCCAGCAGCGGACAGGGCTCCTACGAGCAGTACTTC
TRBD1	TRBV2	many	TRBJ2-2	CASSETGGYTGELFF	TGTGCCAGCAGTGAAACAGGGGGCTACACCGGGGAGCTGTTTTTT
-	TRBV28	few	TRBJ2-5	CASRGGGDEETQYF	TGTGCCAGCAGGGGGGGCGGGGACGAAGAGACCCAGTACTTC
-	TRBV27	many	TRBJ2-7	CASSHGDGEQYF	TGTGCCAGCAGTCACGGGGACGGCGAGCAGTACTTC
-	TRBV20-1	few	TRBJ1-5	CSARDQGPGNQPQHF	TGCAGTGCTAGAGATCAGGGCCCGGGGAATCAGCCCCAGCATTTT
-	TRBV11-2	many	TRBJ2-7	CASSLEDEQYF	TGTGCCAGCAGCTTAGAAGACGAGCAGTACTTC
-	TRBV2	-	TRBJ1-6	CASSETIRENSPLHF	TGTGCCAGCAGTGAAACCATAAGGGAGAATTCACCCCTCCACTTT
-	TRBV2	many	TRBJ1-1	CASSSSGQNTEAFF	TGTGCCAGCAGTAGCTCAGGACAGAACACTGAAGCTTTCTTT
-	TRBV3-1	few	TRBJ2-5	CASSQAQGSWETQYF	TGTGCCAGCAGCCAAGCACAGGGTTCGTGGGAGACCCAGTACTTC
TRBD2	TRBV9	few	TRBJ2-3	CASSSGGAGADTQYF	TGTGCCAGCAGTAGCGGGGGGGCAGGAGCAGATACGCAGTATTTT
TRBD1	TRBV28	many	TRBJ1-4	CASSFPTGGSEKLFF	TGTGCCAGCAGTTTCCCGACAGGGGGCAGTGAAAAACTGTTTTTT
-	TRBV20-1	many	TRBJ1-4	CSARDLATNEKLFF	TGCAGTGCTAGGGACCTTGCAACTAATGAAAAACTGTTTTTT
-	TRBV30	few	TRBJ1-1	CAWRLPGGGTEAFF	TGTGCCTGGAGGCTACCTGGGGGGGGTACTGAAGCTTTCTTT
-	TRBV7-7	many	TRBJ2-7	CASSEGSGSNYEQYF	TGTGCCAGCAGCGAAGGATCCGGGTCGAACTACGAGCAGTACTTC